What follows are 24 T cell receptor beta chains derived from one specimen sequenced in a study of STAT5B mutations in CD4+ large granular lymphocyte leukemia. The method was immunoSEQ multiplex PCR; TCRdb's version includes in-frame clones alone and lacks a portion of them. The sample contains 23,000 or so clones, more than 70% of which appear only once. The sample was CD4+ T cells from blood buffy coats. The source of these receptors is a human donor in good health.

This CDR3 reads CASSWSGGGVTEAFF. The CDR3 nucleotides are TGTGCCAGCAGCTGGTCGGGGGGTGGGGTCACTGAAGCTTTCTTT. This chain uses TRBV7-2 with TRBJ1-1, with D possibly TRBD1 on 5 matching bases. The V gene lost 4 bases and the J gene lost 4 bases, with 16 bases spanning the gap. The CDR3 totals 15 residues. The germline V gene encodes CDR1 SGHTA and CDR2 FQGNSA. Full variable domain (missing parts from reference TRBV7-2 and TRBJ1-1): GAGVSQSPSNKVTEKGKDVELRCDPISGHTALYWYRQSLGQGLEFLIYFQGNSAPDKSGLPSDRFSAERTGGSVSTLTIQRTQQEDSAVYLCASSWSGGGVTEAFFGQGTRLTVV.

This chain joins TRBV9 and TRBJ2-3; D gene uncertain. The germline V and J ends were trimmed by 0 bases and 0 bases, with 11 bases remaining between them. The CDR3 consists of 16 residues. The germline CDR1 and CDR2 sequences are SGDLS and YYNGEE. The CDR3 DNA is TGTGCCAGCAGCGTAGGTCCAGATACTAGCACAGATACGCAGTATTTT. Translated: CASSVGPDTSTDTQYF.

The chain is built from TRBV11-3 and TRBJ2-1; maybe TRBD2 (7 bases). The CDR3 length is 16 residues. Germline V gene data show CDR1 as SGHNT and CDR2 as YENEEA. The V gene lost 5 bases and the J gene lost 3 bases, with 17 bases spanning the gap. The CDR3 DNA reads TGTGCCAGCAGCCCTAGCCGGGGGGCCCTCTACAATGAGCAGTTCTTC. This translates into CASSPSRGALYNEQFF.

The chain links TRBV7-9 to TRBJ2-7, with TRBD2 identical over 12 bases. Germline V lookup: CDR1 SEHNR, CDR2 FQNEAQ (reference sequence). The CDR3 extends over 14 amino acids. Trimming cost V 5 bases and J 2 bases; bases outside gene matches: 1. The CDR3 protein is CASSRTSGAYEQYF. The CDR3 nucleotides are TGTGCCAGCAGCCGGACTAGCGGGGCCTACGAGCAGTACTTC. Full variable domain (outside the CDR3, taken from reference TRBV7-9 and TRBJ2-7): DTGVSQNPRHKITKRGQNVTFRCDPISEHNRLYWYRQTLGQGPEFLTYFQNEAQLEKSRLLSDRFSAERPKGSFSTLEIQRTEQGDSAMYLCASSRTSGAYEQYFGPGTRLTVT.

The V gene is TRBV19, the J gene TRBJ2-7; 9 bases map to TRBD2. Looked up from germline, CDR1 is LNHDA and CDR2 is SQIVND (reference sequence). The junction had 8 bases not matched to a gene; V was cut back by 9 bases and J by 5 bases. This CDR3 region has 13 residues. Here the CDR3 reads CARREGKVHEQYF. Here the CDR3 DNA reads TGTGCCAGGCGGGAGGGGAAGGTCCACGAGCAGTACTTC.

The chain links TRBV2 to TRBJ1-5, with D perhaps TRBD1 (6 bases). Germline loops: CDR1 SNHLY, CDR2 FYNNEI. This CDR3 contains 15 residues. Trimming cost V 7 bases and J 4 bases, with 17 bases left between them. The CDR3 loop is CASTREGTLNQPQHF. DNA of the CDR3: TGTGCCAGCACCAGAGAGGGGACACTAAATCAGCCCCAGCATTTT.

The CDR3 loop reads CASSSTGTGGEGYNSPLHF. Here the CDR3 DNA reads TGTGCCAGCAGTTCCACCGGGACAGGGGGAGAGGGCTATAATTCACCCCTCCACTTT. This rearrangement joins TRBV28 to TRBJ1-6, with TRBD1 matching 11 bases. This CDR3 contains 19 residues. In germline, CDR1 is MDHEN, CDR2 SYDVKM. V was pared by 4 bases and J by 3 bases, with 11 bases of the junction left unmatched.

This chain connects TRBV29-1 to TRBJ1-2; D uncertain. This CDR3 spans 13 amino acids. Germline V gene data show CDR1 as SQVTM and CDR2 as ANQGSEA. V gave up 4 bases and J gave up 3 bases, with 12 bases separating them. In DNA form, the CDR3 reads TGCAGCGTTGTACGCAGCCAGGACTATGGCTACACCTTC. This translates into CSVVRSQDYGYTF.

The chain carries TRBV5-1 and TRBJ2-5; 7 bases map to TRBD2. With V trimmed by 2 bases and J by 2 bases, 6 bases remained unmatched. CDR1 and CDR2 (germline): SGHRS, YFSETQ. CDR3 length: 15 amino acids. The CDR3 is CASSLIPGLQETQYF. Written as DNA, the CDR3 is TGCGCCAGCAGCTTAATCCCGGGACTACAAGAGACCCAGTACTTC.

The V and J genes are TRBV15 and TRBJ1-2; D call uncertain. The CDR3 covers 15 residues. V lost 0 bases to trimming and J lost 7 bases, with 15 bases between them. Germline CDR1 LNHNV, CDR2 YYDKDF (reference sequence). CDR3 residues: CATSRDHDLQSGYTF. The CDR3 DNA sequence: TGTGCCACCAGCAGAGATCATGACCTGCAGTCTGGCTACACCTTC. Looking up the rest from reference TRBV15 and TRBJ1-2 gives the full variable domain: DAMVIQNPRYQVTQFGKPVTLSCSQTLNHNVMYWYQQKSSQAPKLLFHYYDKDFNNEADTPDNFQSRRPNTSFCFLDIRSPGLGDTAMYLCATSRDHDLQSGYTFGSGTRLTVV.

The V gene is TRBV4-2, the J gene TRBJ1-5; 8 bases line up with TRBD1. Germline assignment: CDR1 LGHNA and CDR2 YNFKEQ. V lost 0 bases to trimming and J lost 6 bases; unmatched junction nucleotides: 13. The length of the CDR3 is 18 residues. The chain's CDR3 is CASSQDVARGLIGQPQHF. The CDR3 bases are TGTGCCAGCAGCCAAGATGTCGCCAGGGGGCTCATCGGTCAGCCCCAGCATTTT.

This chain connects TRBV7-2 to TRBJ2-7; the D is unclear. The CDR3 runs 13 residues. Germline CDR1 SGHTA, CDR2 FQGNSA. With 3 bases removed from V and 4 bases from J, the gap between germline ends came to 10 bases. CDR3 nucleotides: TGTGCCAGCAGCTTCGACGAGAGATACGAGCAGTACTTC. Protein: CASSFDERYEQYF. Full variable domain (remainder filled in from reference TRBV7-2 and TRBJ2-7): GAGVSQSPSNKVTEKGKDVELRCDPISGHTALYWYRQSLGQGLEFLIYFQGNSAPDKSGLPSDRFSAERTGGSVSTLTIQRTQQEDSAVYLCASSFDERYEQYFGPGTRLTVT.

This chain uses TRBV7-2 with TRBJ1-3; TRBD1 is a possible D gene (5 bases). Germline V CDR1 and CDR2: SGHTA, FQGNSA. Trimming left V 2 bases short and J 5 bases short, with 16 bases between. CDR3 size: 16 residues. CDR3 in DNA: TGTGCCAGCAGCTTACCCGGGACCTGGGGGAGAAACACCATATATTTT. It codes for CASSLPGTWGRNTIYF.

The rearrangement links TRBV7-9 to TRBJ2-5; D tentatively fits TRBD1 or TRBD2 (5 bases each). The germline gives CDR1 SEHNR, CDR2 FQNEAQ (reference sequence). Trimming removed 1 base from V and 1 base from J, with 13 bases in between. The CDR3 has 16 residues. The chain's CDR3 is CASSLGPGRAQETQYF. CDR3 sequence (DNA): TGTGCCAGCAGCTTAGGCCCGGGACGGGCCCAAGAGACCCAGTACTTC.

This clone came up a few times. The chain employs TRBV6-6 and TRBJ2-1; the D call may be TRBD1 or TRBD2 (5 bases each). V dropped 0 bases and J dropped 9 bases, with 9 bases sitting between them. The CDR3 spans 13 residues. The germline gives CDR1 MNHNY, CDR2 SVGAGI (reference sequence). The CDR3 coding sequence is TGTGCCAGCAGTTACTCCCCTGGGGGTGAGCAGTTCTTC. As protein: CASSYSPGGEQFF.

The chain carries TRBV28 and TRBJ2-7, with D perhaps given as TRBD1 or TRBD2 (5 bases each). Trimming cost V 5 bases and J 3 bases, with 11 bases left between them. Germline loops: CDR1 MDHEN, CDR2 SYDVKM. The CDR3 extends over 13 amino acids. The CDR3 nucleotides read TGTGCCAGCAGTACCGGGACGGTCTACGAGCAGTACTTC. It specifies CASSTGTVYEQYF.

The chain is built from TRBV7-2 and TRBJ1-3, with 8 bases matching TRBD1. V shed 2 bases and J 0 bases; nucleotides not matched to a gene: 3. Per the germline V gene, CDR1 is SGHTA and CDR2 is FQGNSA. This CDR3 contains 16 residues. In nucleotides, the CDR3 is TGTGCCAGCAGCTTATGGACAGGGAGCTCTGGAAACACCATATATTTT. Translating it yields CASSLWTGSSGNTIYF.

This clone appeared once. This chain joins TRBV4-3 and TRBJ2-2; no clear D. V gave up 4 bases and J gave up 5 bases, with 14 bases separating them. The CDR3 length is 15 residues. CDR1 LGHNA and CDR2 YSLEER come from the germline V gene. The CDR3 nucleotides read TGCGCCAGCAGCCGTTCCGGGTCAAAAACCGGGGAGCTGTTTTTT. Translated: CASSRSGSKTGELFF.

This clone showed up just a few times. The chain uses TRBV4-2 and TRBJ2-1, with TRBD2 matching over 9 bases. CDR1 is LGHNA and CDR2 is YNFKEQ in the germline V gene. The J segment lost 5 bases and the V segment lost 2 bases, leaving 10 bases of the junction unmatched. The length of the CDR3 is 17 residues. CDR3 DNA: TGTGCCAGCAGCCAATCCCTCGCGGGGGGGCCTGACAATGAGCAGTTCTTC. This encodes CASSQSLAGGPDNEQFF.

This chain uses TRBV4-3 with TRBJ1-2, with 12 nucleotides matching TRBD1. The V and J ends lost 1 base and 7 bases, in that order; junction bases with no gene match: 10. This CDR3 has 17 residues. Germline CDR1 and CDR2: LGHNA and YSLEER. CDR3 coding DNA: TGCGCCAGCAGCCAAGCTCTCCCGGGACAGGGGGCGTCTGGCTACACCTTC. This translates into CASSQALPGQGASGYTF.

The chain uses TRBV4-2 and TRBJ2-3, with TRBD2 matching over 10 bases. Germline loops: CDR1 LGHNA, CDR2 YNFKEQ. The J segment lost 6 bases and the V segment lost 5 bases, leaving 11 bases of the junction unmatched. This CDR3 contains 16 residues. The CDR3 DNA is TGTGCCAGCAGCGCACTAGCGGGGACCTTAGGGGATACGCAGTATTTT. It is translated as CASSALAGTLGDTQYF.

V usage is TRBV11-2 and J usage is TRBJ2-5, with 10 bases fitting TRBD2. The J call is uncertain, as TRBJ2-7 better fits the DNA end. Germline CDR1 SGHAT, CDR2 FQNNGV. The CDR3 runs 17 residues. The CDR3 reads CASSRALVSGGTYEQYF. In DNA form, the CDR3 reads TGTGCCAGCAGCCGTGCCTTGGTTAGCGGGGGGACCTACGAGCAGTACTTC.

The rearrangement uses TRBV5-6 and TRBJ2-5, with D tentatively TRBD1 (5 bases). Germline CDR1 SGHDT, CDR2 YYEEEE. The CDR3 runs to 13 residues. Trimming pared 4 bases from V and 1 base from J, leaving 8 bases between. The CDR3 loop is CASSRDSQETQYF. The CDR3 DNA reads TGTGCCAGCAGCCGAGACAGCCAAGAGACCCAGTACTTC.

This clone was detected only once. The chain employs TRBV14 and TRBJ1-2; a weak D match, TRBD1 (5 bases). With 6 bases removed from V and 1 base from J, the gap between germline ends came to 15 bases. Germline loops: CDR1 SGHDN, CDR2 FVKESK. The CDR3 covers 15 residues. CDR3 region: CASSSDRPFNYGYTF. The CDR3 coding sequence is TGTGCCAGCAGTTCCGACAGACCCTTTAACTATGGCTACACCTTC.